The sequence of this TCR beta chain was determined in a study of blood T cell repertoires in COVID-19. Study-level information: Italy, Spain and the United States were the sources of the convalescent and acute COVID-19 samples. PBMCs, B-cell-depleted T cells, or T cells were the source of the cDNA or gDNA that made up the material.

Produced via immunoSEQ multiplex PCR; TCRdb's table is partial and in-frame only. The sample lists 150,000 to 200,000 clones; 70% to 90% were seen once. CDR1 and CDR2 (germline): MNHEY, SVGAGI. The V gene lost 7 bases and the J gene lost 0 bases, with 12 bases spanning the gap. This CDR3 is built from 14 residues. The chain carries TRBV6-5 and TRBJ1-1; D is unclear. Sequenced input: peripheral blood. The clonotype comes from a woman older than 75 in a cohort sampled during active or convalescent COVID-19. CDR3 bases: TGTGCCAGCACTCGTGACTATATGAACACTGAAGCTTTCTTT. This translates into CASTRDYMNTEAFF.